This TCR beta chain was obtained from a study of blood T cell repertoires in COVID-19. Study summary: Samples of COVID-19 (acute and convalescent) were obtained from the United States, Italy and Spain. Sources were T cells, B-cell-depleted T cells, or PBMCs; the material itself was cDNA or gDNA.

Authors' processing steps: From reference gene primer amplification, estimates of nucleated cell counts were derived. TCRdb's table, derived via immunoSEQ multiplex PCR, lists solely in-frame clones and lacks some. That table furnishes V, J and clone size, whereas the DNA furnished D and trimming. Seen here are around 170,000 clones, 70% to 90% observed once, and the top ten hold roughly 4%. CDR1 SGDLS and CDR2 YYNGEE come from the germline V gene. This CDR3 has 13 amino acids. Trimming shortened V by 3 bases and J by 2 bases, and 8 bases separated the two germline ends. The TCR comes from a woman between 70 and 85 years old with acute or convalescent COVID-19. The sequenced sample consisted of peripheral blood. V usage is TRBV9 and J usage is TRBJ1-2; a possible D gene is TRBD1 (5 bases). In DNA form, the CDR3 reads TGTGCCAGCAGCGGAAGACAGAACTATGGCTACACCTTC. It codes for CASSGRQNYGYTF.